Following are 11 T cell receptor beta chains from one sample sequenced in a study of T cells in Graves' hyperthyroidism and ophthalmopathy. Template material for amplifying TCR beta CDR3 regions consisted of RNA transcripts. The HTBI set primed first-round TCR CDR3 RT-PCR. TCRdb ran MiXCR on the multiplex PCR reads and lists one entry per CDR3 protein. The data contain roughly 380,000 distinct CDR3 sequences, less than 20% of them singletons. Sequenced material: blood. The receptors stem from a woman aged 40 to 50 with Graves' ophthalmopathy.

This clonotype was detected many times. The chain uses TRBV20-1 and TRBJ1-2; D is perhaps TRBD1 (5 bases). The CDR3 loop spans 14 amino acids. Germline lookup yields CDR1 DFQATT and CDR2 SNEGSKA (reference sequence). V lost 6 bases, J lost 2 bases, and 16 bases lay in between. This CDR3 reads CSADRDFKNYGYTF. DNA of the CDR3: TGCAGTGCCGACCGGGACTTCAAAAACTATGGCTACACCTTC.

This clonotype has a count of ten or more. The chain joins TRBV2 to TRBJ1-5, with D unclear. Trimming stripped 8 bases from V and 2 bases from J, with 7 bases between. The CDR3 is made up of 12 amino acids. Germline V CDR1 and CDR2: SNHLY, FYNNEI. The chain's CDR3 is CASRGGNQPQHF. The CDR3 nucleotides are TGTGCCAGCCGCGGAGGCAATCAGCCCCAGCATTTT.

In its sample, this clonotype was seen many times. The V call is TRBV28, the J call TRBJ1-5, with D hard to call. CDR1 is MDHEN and CDR2 is SYDVKM in the germline V gene. Trimming left V 3 bases short and J 1 base short, with 7 bases between. This CDR3 has 14 amino acids. The chain's CDR3 is CASSFYSSNQPQHF. The CDR3 nucleotides read TGTGCCAGCAGTTTCTACTCCAGCAATCAGCCCCAGCATTTT.

This clonotype was found many times. CDR3 nucleotide sequence: TGCAGTTTACCCCAAGGGAGGGCTCGAGACTATGGCTACACCTTC. It specifies CSLPQGRARDYGYTF. The rearrangement links TRBV20-1 to TRBJ1-2, with no clear D. The CDR3 is 15 residues long. V gave up 8 bases and J gave up 3 bases, with 22 bases separating them. Germline V gene sequence: CDR1 DFQATT, CDR2 SNEGSKA (reference sequence).

This clonotype was recorded at least ten times. This chain links TRBV20-1 with TRBJ2-7; 9 bases align to TRBD2. V dropped 4 bases and J dropped 2; count of bases not matched to a gene: 3. The CDR3 runs 13 residues. Germline V lookup: CDR1 DFQATT, CDR2 SNEGSKA (reference sequence). The CDR3 bases are TGCAGTGCTATTAGCGGGAGTCCCTACGAGCAGTACTTC. Translating it yields CSAISGSPYEQYF.

Ten or more counts support this clonotype. This chain connects TRBV28 to TRBJ2-7; D remains ambiguous. This CDR3 region has 14 residues. CDR1 and CDR2 from the germline V gene are MDHEN and SYDVKM. Trimming took 4 bases from V and 6 from J, leaving 16 bases between them. CDR3 nucleotides: TGTGCCAGCAGTTCCCCGAGTAGCCGAGTCGAGCAGTACTTC. Translating it yields CASSSPSSRVEQYF.

The table lists this clonotype with many counts. The chain has TRBV27 and TRBJ2-7, with a tentative D call TRBD1 (5 bases). The CDR3 is 13 residues long. In germline, CDR1 is MNHEY, CDR2 SMNVEV (reference sequence). Between the trimmed V and J ends, which lost 6 bases and 3 bases, there was a span of 12 bases. CDR3 nucleotides: TGTGCCAGCAGGCCCTGGGGCAGCTACGAGCAGTACTTC. Translated: CASRPWGSYEQYF.

This sequence joins TRBV6-2 or TRBV6-3 and TRBJ1-1; D perhaps matches TRBD1 (6 bases). This CDR3 spans 14 amino acids. CDR1 and CDR2 from the germline V gene are MNHEY and SVGEGT. V shed 0 bases and J shed 3 bases, with 8 bases lying between them. CDR3 in amino acids: CASSYSGTHTEAFF. In DNA, the CDR3 is TGTGCCAGCAGTTACTCTGGGACACACACTGAAGCTTTCTTT.

In the case of this clonotype: A read error may explain this, as a much larger clone is one base away. The genes are TRBV19 and TRBJ2-3; unclear D gene. Germline assignment: CDR1 LNHDA and CDR2 SQIVND (reference sequence). The CDR3 totals 13 residues. The V end lost 1 base, the J end lost 5 bases, and 7 bases lay between the germline ends. The DNA for the CDR3 is TGTGCCAGTAGTATAGTACTCCTAGATACGCAGTATTTT. Translating gives CASSIVLLDTQYF.

This clonotype was counted ten times or more. The chain joins TRBV24-1 to TRBJ2-7; 9 bases fit TRBD1. With V trimmed by 7 bases and J by 5 bases, 20 bases remained unmatched. The CDR3 is made up of 18 amino acids. The germline V gene encodes CDR1 KGHDR and CDR2 SFDVKD. The CDR3 loop reads CATRFPGQGFPYRHEQYF. DNA of the CDR3: TGTGCCACCAGATTTCCGGGACAGGGATTTCCCTACCGCCACGAGCAGTACTTC.

This clonotype was seen at least ten times. The chain couples TRBV20-1 to TRBJ2-7; TRBD1 might be the D (7 bases). CDR1 DFQATT and CDR2 SNEGSKA come from the germline V gene (reference sequence). With 6 bases removed from V and 0 bases from J, the gap between germline ends came to 18 bases. The CDR3 has 15 amino acids. The CDR3 protein is CSAPGGTTSSYEQYF. The CDR3 DNA sequence: TGCAGTGCCCCAGGGGGGACAACCAGCTCCTACGAGCAGTACTTC.